Described below is a single T cell receptor beta chain sequence and its context. This clone's antigen is unknown. The protocol used for the library was the immunoSEQ multiplex PCR assay. Sourced from immuneACCESS, this table was stored by TCRdb with only in-frame sequences that have V and J called. A share of the clones is absent; for the studies checked, an unresolved V gene accounts for under half, and the remainder has no known explanation. This sample's listing comprises about 200,000 clones. Roughly 2% of the sample lies in the top ten. The germline V gene (reference sequence) supplies CDR1 MNHNY and CDR2 SVGAGI. Inclusive of the bounding cysteine and phenylalanine, the CDR3 is 16 residues long. The entry retains the CDR3 DNA only, 48 bases that are in frame from base 1. Trimming accounts for 2 bases at V and 2 bases at J, while the number of junction bases matched to no gene is 6. These data come from a study of control samples from healthy donors and cancer patients (dated by TCRdb to the early 2020s).

This TCR derives from a woman aged 30 to 39 in good health. The rearranged chain carries TRBV6-6 and TRBJ2-7, with 10 central nucleotides matching TRBD2. Sequencing was done on a sample of blood. The CDR3 in this case is CASSYTSGASTYEQYF. The nucleotides read TGTGCCAGCAGTTACACTAGCGGGGCATCCACCTACGAGCAGTACTTC.